This record covers a single T cell receptor (beta chain). The protocol was immunoSEQ multiplex PCR, while the TCRdb copy is restricted to in-frame clones and leaves out a portion. The sample lists some 480,000 clones, roughly 85% seen once, with 9.5% to 15% in the top ten. The data are from a study of Ad26.COV2.S vaccination and SARS-CoV-2 variants. Across the whole study: Ad26.COV2.S was injected intramuscularly once or twice, 56 days apart.

The CDR3 has 14 residues. Trimming removed 5 bases at V and 0 bases at J, with 10 bases between. Germline V lookup: CDR1 LNHDA, CDR2 SQIVND (reference sequence). Stated treatment: 15 to 20 received Ad26.COV2.S at low or high dose, single or two shots; several received placebo; per-sample allocation not given. Sampling was done on day 63 after the first vaccine or placebo injection. This vaccine is an Ad26 vector that expresses the Wuhan-strain SARS-CoV-2 spike. This sample comprised peripheral blood, obtained in a trial of Ad26.COV2.S vaccine versus placebo. J is TRBJ1-1 and V is TRBV19; D gene unclear. This receptor was obtained from a person aged 18-65 years who received the Ad26.COV2.S COVID-19 vaccine or a placebo. CDR3 in DNA: TGTGCCAGTAGTGTTACAGTCATGAACACTGAAGCTTTCTTT. It yields the protein CASSVTVMNTEAFF.